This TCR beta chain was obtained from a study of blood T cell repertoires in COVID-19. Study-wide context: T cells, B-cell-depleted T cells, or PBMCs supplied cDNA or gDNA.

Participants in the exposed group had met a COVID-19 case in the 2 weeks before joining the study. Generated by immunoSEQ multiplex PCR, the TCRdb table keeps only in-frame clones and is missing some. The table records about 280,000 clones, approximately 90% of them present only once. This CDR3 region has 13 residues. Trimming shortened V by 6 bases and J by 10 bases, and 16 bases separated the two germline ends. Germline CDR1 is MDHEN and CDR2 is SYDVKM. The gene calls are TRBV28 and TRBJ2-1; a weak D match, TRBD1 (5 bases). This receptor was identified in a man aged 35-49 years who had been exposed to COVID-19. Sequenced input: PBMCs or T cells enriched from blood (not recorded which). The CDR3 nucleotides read TGTGCCAGCAGCCGTCAGGGCCATCGGGAGCAGTTCTTC. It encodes CASSRQGHREQFF.